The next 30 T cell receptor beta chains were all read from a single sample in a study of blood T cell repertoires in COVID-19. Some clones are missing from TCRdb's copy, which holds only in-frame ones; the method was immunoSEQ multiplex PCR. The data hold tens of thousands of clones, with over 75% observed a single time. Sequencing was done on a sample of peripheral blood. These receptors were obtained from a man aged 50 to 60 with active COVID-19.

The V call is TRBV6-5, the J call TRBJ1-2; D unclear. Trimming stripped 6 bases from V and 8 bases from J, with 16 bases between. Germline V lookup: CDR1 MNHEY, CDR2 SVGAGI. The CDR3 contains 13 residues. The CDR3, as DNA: TGTGCCAGCAGGTCCCCGTCAGGACTCGGCTACACCTTC. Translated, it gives CASRSPSGLGYTF.

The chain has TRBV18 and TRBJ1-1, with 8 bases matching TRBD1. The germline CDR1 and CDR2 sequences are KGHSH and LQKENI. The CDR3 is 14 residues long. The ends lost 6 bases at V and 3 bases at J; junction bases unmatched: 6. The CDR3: CASSTTGVDTEAFF. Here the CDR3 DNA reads TGTGCCAGCTCTACGACAGGGGTTGACACTGAAGCTTTCTTT.

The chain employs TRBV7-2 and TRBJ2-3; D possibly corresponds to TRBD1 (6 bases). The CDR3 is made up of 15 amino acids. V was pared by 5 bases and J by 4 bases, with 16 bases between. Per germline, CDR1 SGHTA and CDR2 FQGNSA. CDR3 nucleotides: TGTGCCAGCAGCCTAACAGGGAATCCCCCAGATACGCAGTATTTT. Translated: CASSLTGNPPDTQYF.

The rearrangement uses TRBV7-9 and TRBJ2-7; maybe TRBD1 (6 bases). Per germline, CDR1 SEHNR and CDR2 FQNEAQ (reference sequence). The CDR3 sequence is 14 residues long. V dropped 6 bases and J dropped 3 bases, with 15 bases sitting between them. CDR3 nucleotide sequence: TGTGCCAGCAGTTTAACCGGGACAAACTACGAGCAGTACTTC. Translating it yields CASSLTGTNYEQYF.

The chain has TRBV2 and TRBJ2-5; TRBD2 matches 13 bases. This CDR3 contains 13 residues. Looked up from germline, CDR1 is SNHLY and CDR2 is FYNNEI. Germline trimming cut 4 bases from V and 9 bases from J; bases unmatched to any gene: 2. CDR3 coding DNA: TGTGCCAGCAGTGTACTAGCGGGAGGGGCCCAGTACTTC. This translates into CASSVLAGGAQYF. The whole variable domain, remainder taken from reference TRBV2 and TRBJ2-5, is EPEVTQTPSHQVTQMGQEVILRCVPISNHLYFYWYRQILGQKVEFLVSFYNNEISEKSEIFDDQFSVERPDGSNFTLKIRSTKLEDSAMYFCASSVLAGGAQYFGPGTRLLVL.

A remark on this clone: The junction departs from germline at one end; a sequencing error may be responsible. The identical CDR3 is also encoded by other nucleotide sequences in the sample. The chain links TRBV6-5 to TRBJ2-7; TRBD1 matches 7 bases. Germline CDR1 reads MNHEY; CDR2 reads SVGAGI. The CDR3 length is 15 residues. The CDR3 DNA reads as TGTGCCAGCAGTTATTCCGACAGGGTCCTCTACGAGCAGTATTTC. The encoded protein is CASSYSDRVLYEQYF.

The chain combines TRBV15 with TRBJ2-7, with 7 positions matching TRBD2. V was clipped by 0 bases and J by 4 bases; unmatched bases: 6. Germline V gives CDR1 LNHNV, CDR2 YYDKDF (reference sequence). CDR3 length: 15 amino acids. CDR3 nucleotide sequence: TGTGCCACCAGCAGAGATGGGACTACTACTTACGAGCAGTACTTC. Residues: CATSRDGTTTYEQYF.

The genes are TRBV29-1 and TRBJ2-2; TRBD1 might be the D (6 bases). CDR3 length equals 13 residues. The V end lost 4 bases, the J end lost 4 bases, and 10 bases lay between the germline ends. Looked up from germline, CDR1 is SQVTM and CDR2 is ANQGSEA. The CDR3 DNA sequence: TGCAGCGTTGGCAGGGGAGCCACCGGGGAGCTGTTTTTT. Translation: CSVGRGATGELFF.

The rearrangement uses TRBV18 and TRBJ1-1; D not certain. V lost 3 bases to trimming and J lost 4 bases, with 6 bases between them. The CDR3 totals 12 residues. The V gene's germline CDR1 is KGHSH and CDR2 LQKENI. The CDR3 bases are TGTGCCAGCTCACCTAGTCGCACTGAAGCTTTCTTT. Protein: CASSPSRTEAFF.

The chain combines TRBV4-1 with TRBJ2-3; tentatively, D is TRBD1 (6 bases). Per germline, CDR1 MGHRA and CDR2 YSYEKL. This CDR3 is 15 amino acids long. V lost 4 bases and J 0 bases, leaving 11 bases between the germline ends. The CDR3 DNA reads TGCGCCAGCAGCCGACAGGCTACTAGCACAGATACGCAGTATTTT. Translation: CASSRQATSTDTQYF.

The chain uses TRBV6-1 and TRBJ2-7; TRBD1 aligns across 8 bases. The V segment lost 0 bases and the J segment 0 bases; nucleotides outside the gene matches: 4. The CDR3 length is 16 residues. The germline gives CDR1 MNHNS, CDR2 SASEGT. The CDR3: CASSEAGQAYSYEQYF. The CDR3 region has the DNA TGTGCCAGCAGTGAAGCGGGACAGGCCTACTCCTACGAGCAGTACTTC.

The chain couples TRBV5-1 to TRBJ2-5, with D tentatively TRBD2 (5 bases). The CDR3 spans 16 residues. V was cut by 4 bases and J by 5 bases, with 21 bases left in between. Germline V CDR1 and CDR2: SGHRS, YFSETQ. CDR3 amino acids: CASSRSGIGVGETQYF. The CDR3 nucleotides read TGCGCCAGCAGCCGTAGTGGTATCGGGGTCGGGGAGACCCAGTACTTC.

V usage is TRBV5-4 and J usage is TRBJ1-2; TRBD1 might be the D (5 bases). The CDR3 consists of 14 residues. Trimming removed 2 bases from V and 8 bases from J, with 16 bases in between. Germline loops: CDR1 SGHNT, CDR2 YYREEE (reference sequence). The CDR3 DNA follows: TGTGCCAGCAGCTTATATGTAGGGGTAAGGGGCTACACCTTC. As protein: CASSLYVGVRGYTF.

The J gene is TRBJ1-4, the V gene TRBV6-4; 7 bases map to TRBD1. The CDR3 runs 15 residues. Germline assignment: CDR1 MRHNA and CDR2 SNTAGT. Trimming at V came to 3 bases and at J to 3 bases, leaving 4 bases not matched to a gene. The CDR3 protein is CASSENRGANEKLFF. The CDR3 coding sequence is TGTGCCAGCAGTGAGAACAGGGGAGCTAATGAAAAACTGTTTTTT.

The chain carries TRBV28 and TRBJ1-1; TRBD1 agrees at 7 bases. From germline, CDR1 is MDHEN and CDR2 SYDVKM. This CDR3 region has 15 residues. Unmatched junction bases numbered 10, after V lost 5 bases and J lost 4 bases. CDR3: CASSPPRDSPTEAFF. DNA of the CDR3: TGTGCCAGCAGTCCCCCCCGGGACAGCCCCACTGAAGCTTTCTTT.

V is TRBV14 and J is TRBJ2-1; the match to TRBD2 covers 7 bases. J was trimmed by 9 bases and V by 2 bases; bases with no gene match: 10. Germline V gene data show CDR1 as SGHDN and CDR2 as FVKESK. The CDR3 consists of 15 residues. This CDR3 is CASSQNQGWEGEQFF. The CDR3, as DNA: TGTGCCAGCAGCCAAAACCAGGGATGGGAGGGTGAGCAGTTCTTC.

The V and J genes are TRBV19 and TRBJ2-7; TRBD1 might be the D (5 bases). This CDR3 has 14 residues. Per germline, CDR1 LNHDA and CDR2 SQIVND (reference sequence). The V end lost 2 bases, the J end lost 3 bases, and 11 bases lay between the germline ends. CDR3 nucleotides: TGTGCCAGTAGTATATCAGGGTGGGGCTACGAGCAGTACTTC. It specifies CASSISGWGYEQYF.

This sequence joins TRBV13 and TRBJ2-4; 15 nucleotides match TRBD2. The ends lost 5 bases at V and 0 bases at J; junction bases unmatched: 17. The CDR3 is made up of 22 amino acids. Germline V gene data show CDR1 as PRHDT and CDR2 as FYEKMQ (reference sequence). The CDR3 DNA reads TGTGCCAGCAGCGGCCCCGGAGGCGGGACTAGCGGGGGGCACTTAGCCAAAAACATTCAGTACTTC. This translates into CASSGPGGGTSGGHLAKNIQYF.

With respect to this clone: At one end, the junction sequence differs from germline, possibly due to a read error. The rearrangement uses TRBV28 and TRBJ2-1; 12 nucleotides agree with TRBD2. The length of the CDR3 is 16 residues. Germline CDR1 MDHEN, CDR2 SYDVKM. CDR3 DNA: TGTGCCAGCAGTGACCCTAGCGGGAGGGCCTATAATGAGCAGTTCTTC. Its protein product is CASSDPSGRAYNEQFF.

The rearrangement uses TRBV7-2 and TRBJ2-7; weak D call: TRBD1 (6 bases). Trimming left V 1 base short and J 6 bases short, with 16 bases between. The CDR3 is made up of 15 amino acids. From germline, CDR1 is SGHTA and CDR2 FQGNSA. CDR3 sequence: CASSLGPRGLGEQYF. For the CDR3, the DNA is TGTGCCAGCAGCTTAGGGCCCAGGGGTTTGGGCGAGCAGTACTTC.

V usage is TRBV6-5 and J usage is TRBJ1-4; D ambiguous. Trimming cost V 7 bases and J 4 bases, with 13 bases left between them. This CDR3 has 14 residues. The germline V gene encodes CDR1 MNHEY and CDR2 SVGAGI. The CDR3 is CASTRGVLNEKLFF. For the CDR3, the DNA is TGTGCCAGCACCCGAGGCGTCCTTAATGAAAAACTGTTTTTT.

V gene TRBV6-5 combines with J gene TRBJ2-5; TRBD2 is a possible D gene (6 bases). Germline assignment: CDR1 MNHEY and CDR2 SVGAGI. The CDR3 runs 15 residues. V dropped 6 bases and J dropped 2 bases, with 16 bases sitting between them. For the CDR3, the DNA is TGTGCCAGCAGCGTGGTAACCGGGGGACAAGAGACCCAGTACTTC. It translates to CASSVVTGGQETQYF.

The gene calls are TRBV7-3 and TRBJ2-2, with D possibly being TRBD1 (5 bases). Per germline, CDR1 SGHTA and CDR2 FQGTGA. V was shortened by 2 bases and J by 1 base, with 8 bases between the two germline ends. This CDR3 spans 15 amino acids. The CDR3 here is CASSLERGNTGELFF. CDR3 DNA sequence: TGTGCCAGCAGCTTAGAAAGGGGGAACACCGGGGAGCTGTTTTTT.

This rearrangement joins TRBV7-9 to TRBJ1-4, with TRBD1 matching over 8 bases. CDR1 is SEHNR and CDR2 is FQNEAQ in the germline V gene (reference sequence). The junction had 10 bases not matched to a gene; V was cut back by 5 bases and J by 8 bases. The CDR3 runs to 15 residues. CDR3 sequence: CASSRSLGQVEKLFF. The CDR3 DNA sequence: TGTGCCAGCAGCCGCTCCTTGGGACAGGTAGAAAAACTGTTTTTT. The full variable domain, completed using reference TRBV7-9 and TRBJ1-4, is DTGVSQNPRHKITKRGQNVTFRCDPISEHNRLYWYRQTLGQGPEFLTYFQNEAQLEKSRLLSDRFSAERPKGSFSTLEIQRTEQGDSAMYLCASSRSLGQVEKLFFGSGTQLSVL.

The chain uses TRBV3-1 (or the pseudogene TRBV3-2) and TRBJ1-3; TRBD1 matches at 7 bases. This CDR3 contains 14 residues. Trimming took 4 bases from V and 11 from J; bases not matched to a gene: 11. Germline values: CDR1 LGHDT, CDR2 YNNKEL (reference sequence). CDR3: CASSPTGTQSAIYF. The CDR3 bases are TGTGCCAGCAGCCCGACAGGGACCCAATCCGCCATATATTTT.

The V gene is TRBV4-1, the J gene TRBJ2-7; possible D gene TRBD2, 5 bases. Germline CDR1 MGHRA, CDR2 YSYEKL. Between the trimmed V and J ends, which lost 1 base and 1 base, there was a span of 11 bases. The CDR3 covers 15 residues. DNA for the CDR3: TGCGCCAGCAGCCAAGCGGCTAGCAGGTCCTACGAGCAGTACTTC. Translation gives CASSQAASRSYEQYF.

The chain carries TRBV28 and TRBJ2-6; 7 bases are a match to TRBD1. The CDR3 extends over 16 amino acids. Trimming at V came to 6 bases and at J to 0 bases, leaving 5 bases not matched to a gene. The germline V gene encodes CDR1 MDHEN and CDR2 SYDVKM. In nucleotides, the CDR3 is TGTGCCAGCAGGGGGACAGATCACTCTGGGGCCAACGTCCTGACTTTC. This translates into CASRGTDHSGANVLTF.

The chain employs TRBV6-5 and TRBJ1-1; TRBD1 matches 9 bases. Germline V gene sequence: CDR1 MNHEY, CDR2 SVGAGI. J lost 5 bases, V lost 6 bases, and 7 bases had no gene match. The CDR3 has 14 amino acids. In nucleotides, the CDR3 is TGTGCCAGCAGCAGGGACAGGGCGAAAACTGAAGCTTTCTTT. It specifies CASSRDRAKTEAFF.

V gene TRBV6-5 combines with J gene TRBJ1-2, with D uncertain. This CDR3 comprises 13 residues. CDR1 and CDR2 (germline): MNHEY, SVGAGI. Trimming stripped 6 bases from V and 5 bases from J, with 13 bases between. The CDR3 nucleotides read TGTGCCAGCAGAAGGACGGCGGGGTATGGCTACACCTTC. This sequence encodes CASRRTAGYGYTF.

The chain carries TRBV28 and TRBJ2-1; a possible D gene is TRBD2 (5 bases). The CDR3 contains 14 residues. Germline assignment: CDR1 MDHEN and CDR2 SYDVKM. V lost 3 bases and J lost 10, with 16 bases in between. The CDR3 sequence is CASSFPLGRGEQFF. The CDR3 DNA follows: TGTGCCAGCAGTTTCCCCTTAGGCCGGGGAGAGCAGTTCTTC.